This is a list of T cell receptor beta chains from one sample in a study of cytomegalovirus exposure and HLA in healthy donors. Here immunoSEQ multiplex PCR was the method, and the copy in TCRdb shows in-frame clones only, minus some. The profile shows roughly 160,000 clones, 75% to 85% of them singletons. Sequenced: PBMCs. The receptors come from a woman aged 50 to 65 in good health and CMV-seronegative. The CDR3 runs from the conserved cysteine through the conserved F or W. Each record gives: J gene, D gene, clone size, V gene, CDR3 protein, CDR3 DNA. A D gene is named only where the DNA matches it firmly. The size entry is marked missing in some rows and otherwise reads once, few, many or a size class.

J: TRBJ2-1; D: TRBD2; size: NA; V: TRBV9; CDR3: CASSVERTSGIEQFF; DNA: TGTGCCAGCAGCGTAGAAAGGACTAGCGGGATTGAGCAGTTCTTC
J: TRBJ1-1; D: TRBD1; size: NA; V: TRBV6-5; CDR3: CASRSYRGEAFF; DNA: TGTGCCAGCAGATCCTACAGGGGTGAAGCTTTCTTT
J: TRBJ2-1; D: TRBD2; size: NA; V: TRBV10-2; CDR3: CASRSGTSDEQFF; DNA: TGCGCCAGCAGGTCCGGGACTAGTGATGAGCAGTTCTTC
J: TRBJ1-5; D: NA; size: NA; V: TRBV7-2; CDR3: CASSLVHVPNQPQHF; DNA: TGTGCCAGCAGCTTAGTTCATGTCCCCAATCAGCCCCAGCATTTT
J: TRBJ2-7; D: NA; size: NA; V: TRBV7-8; CDR3: CASSWSVGGNYEQYF; DNA: TGTGCCAGCAGCTGGTCGGTGGGAGGAAACTACGAGCAGTACTTC
J: TRBJ1-5; D: NA; size: NA; V: TRBV7-9; CDR3: CASSFGWAGGNQPQHF; DNA: TGTGCCAGCAGCTTTGGTTGGGCAGGGGGCAATCAGCCCCAGCATTTT
J: TRBJ1-5; D: NA; size: NA; V: TRBV21-1; CDR3: CARPGTGVSQPQHF; DNA: TGTGCCAGACCTGGTACAGGGGTAAGCCAGCCCCAGCATTTT
J: TRBJ1-2; D: TRBD1; size: NA; V: TRBV19; CDR3: CASSIGGTAGNLYGYTF; DNA: TGTGCCAGTAGTATCGGCGGGACAGCTGGAAATTTATATGGCTACACCTTC
J: TRBJ1-1; D: NA; size: NA; V: TRBV7-2; CDR3: CASSLAGGEAFF; DNA: TGTGCCAGCAGCTTAGCCGGGGGGGAAGCTTTCTTT
J: TRBJ2-3; D: TRBD2; size: NA; V: TRBV13; CDR3: CASSLITSGGSVVVTQYF; DNA: TGTGCCAGCAGCCTCATCACTAGCGGGGGTTCGGTCGTTGTCACGCAGTATTTT
J: TRBJ2-7; D: TRBD2; size: NA; V: TRBV7-2; CDR3: CASSFHASGGTYEQYF; DNA: TGTGCCAGCAGCTTCCACGCTAGCGGGGGGACGTACGAGCAGTACTTC
J: TRBJ1-1; D: NA; size: NA; V: TRBV7-3; CDR3: CASSIRAGFTEAFF; DNA: TGTGCCAGCAGCATAAGGGCGGGTTTCACTGAAGCTTTCTTT
J: TRBJ2-7; D: TRBD2; size: NA; V: TRBV7-2; CDR3: CASSPRGLAGTYEQYF; DNA: TGTGCCAGCAGCCCCCGCGGACTAGCGGGTACCTACGAGCAGTACTTC
J: TRBJ2-7; D: TRBD2; size: NA; V: TRBV4-2; CDR3: CASSPGTSGATYKEQYF; DNA: TGTGCCAGCAGCCCCGGGACTAGCGGGGCGACGTATAAGGAGCAGTACTTC
J: TRBJ1-2; D: NA; size: NA; V: TRBV5-6; CDR3: CASSVQIHLNYGYTF; DNA: TGTGCCAGCAGCGTACAGATACACCTTAACTATGGCTACACCTTC
J: TRBJ1-5; D: NA; size: NA; V: TRBV12-2; CDR3: CASRLEWRGSLGNQPQHF; DNA: TGTGCAAGTCGCTTAGAATGGCGGGGGTCATTAGGAAATCAGCCCCAGCATTTT
J: TRBJ2-2; D: NA; size: NA; V: TRBV5-1; CDR3: CASSLWEPDTGELFF; DNA: TGCGCCAGCAGCCTGTGGGAGCCGGACACCGGGGAGCTGTTTTTT
J: TRBJ2-6; D: TRBD1; size: NA; V: TRBV4-1; CDR3: CASLGRTGGSGANVLTF; DNA: TGCGCCAGCTTAGGAAGGACAGGGGGCTCTGGGGCCAACGTCCTGACTTTC
J: TRBJ2-7; D: NA; size: NA; V: TRBV9; CDR3: CASSVAGEYYGQYF; DNA: TGTGCCAGCAGCGTAGCTGGGGAGTACTACGGGCAGTACTTC
J: TRBJ1-6; D: TRBD1; size: NA; V: TRBV19; CDR3: CASRPGTGLTPLHF; DNA: TGTGCCAGTAGACCCGGGACAGGGTTAACCCCCCTCCACTTT
J: TRBJ1-5; D: NA; size: NA; V: TRBV19; CDR3: CASSIKGFPLSNQPQHF; DNA: TGTGCCAGTAGTATTAAGGGGTTTCCTTTGAGCAATCAGCCCCAGCATTTT
J: TRBJ2-3; D: NA; size: NA; V: TRBV20-1; CDR3: CSALMRDTQYF; DNA: TGCAGTGCCCTGATGAGAGATACGCAGTATTTT
J: TRBJ2-1; D: TRBD2; size: NA; V: TRBV5-1; CDR3: CASSLQLAGGGNEQFF; DNA: TGCGCCAGCAGCTTGCAACTAGCGGGAGGGGGCAATGAGCAGTTCTTC
J: TRBJ1-4; D: TRBD1; size: NA; V: TRBV28; CDR3: CASSSGQATNEKLFF; DNA: TGTGCCAGCAGTTCGGGACAGGCAACTAATGAAAAACTGTTTTTT
J: TRBJ1-4; D: NA; size: NA; V: TRBV10-3; CDR3: CAISARNEKLFF; DNA: TGTGCCATCAGTGCCCGTAATGAAAAACTGTTTTTT
J: TRBJ1-1; D: TRBD1; size: NA; V: TRBV28; CDR3: CASSLYDRAVHEAFF; DNA: TGTGCCAGCAGTTTATATGACAGGGCTGTCCATGAAGCTTTCTTT
J: TRBJ2-3; D: NA; size: NA; V: TRBV13; CDR3: CASSDWTSTDTQYF; DNA: TGTGCCAGCAGCGACTGGACTAGCACAGATACGCAGTATTTT
J: TRBJ1-2; D: TRBD1; size: NA; V: TRBV5-5; CDR3: CASSYLGQGANGYTF; DNA: TGTGCCAGCAGCTATTTGGGACAGGGGGCGAATGGCTACACCTTC
J: TRBJ1-5; D: NA; size: NA; V: TRBV6-1; CDR3: CASIGPEGNQPQHF; DNA: TGTGCCAGCATTGGACCGGAGGGGAATCAGCCCCAGCATTTT
J: TRBJ2-7; D: NA; size: NA; V: TRBV5-1; CDR3: CASSFNGPPEEQYF; DNA: TGCGCCAGCAGCTTCAATGGCCCCCCGGAGGAGCAGTACTTC
J: TRBJ2-5; D: TRBD1; size: NA; V: TRBV19; CDR3: CASRRTGAGETQYF; DNA: TGTGCCAGTAGGAGGACAGGGGCTGGGGAGACCCAGTACTTC
J: TRBJ1-5; D: TRBD1; size: NA; V: TRBV4-1; CDR3: CASSQMTGVLRPQHF; DNA: TGCGCCAGCAGCCAAATGACAGGGGTCTTGAGGCCCCAGCATTTT
J: TRBJ1-1; D: NA; size: NA; V: TRBV7-9; CDR3: CSSSLASDTNTEAFF; DNA: TGTTCCAGCAGCTTAGCCTCCGACACGAACACTGAAGCTTTCTTT
J: TRBJ1-4; D: NA; size: NA; V: TRBV7-9; CDR3: CASSLPRMGAPNEKLFF; DNA: TGTGCCAGCAGCTTACCGAGGATGGGGGCCCCTAATGAAAAACTGTTTTTT
J: TRBJ1-1; D: NA; size: once; V: TRBV19; CDR3: CASSIQGPGNTEAFF; DNA: TGTGCCAGTAGTATACAGGGGCCCGGGAACACTGAAGCTTTCTTT
J: TRBJ2-7; D: TRBD1; size: NA; V: TRBV7-9; CDR3: CASSLPTSGTGGLEQYF; DNA: TGTGCCAGCAGCCTACCTACATCCGGGACAGGGGGTCTCGAGCAGTACTTC
J: TRBJ1-1; D: NA; size: once; V: TRBV19; CDR3: CASSMSTAHTEAFF; DNA: TGTGCCAGTAGTATGTCGACTGCTCACACTGAAGCTTTCTTT
J: TRBJ1-5; D: TRBD1; size: NA; V: TRBV4-1; CDR3: CASSQDRGYNQPQHF; DNA: TGCGCCAGCAGCCAAGACAGGGGGTATAATCAGCCCCAGCATTTT
J: TRBJ2-7; D: TRBD2; size: NA; V: TRBV2; CDR3: CASSLRTSGRHEQYF; DNA: TGTGCCAGCAGTCTTCGGACTAGCGGGAGACACGAGCAGTACTTC